This T cell receptor beta chain was recovered during a study of blood T cells in healthy people across ages. Study observations and caveats: The fall in TCR beta diversity per million T cells was roughly linear with age. Naive CD4+ cells and diversity were both higher in long-lived donors than in aged donors.

Primed by a sample-barcoded 5' primer and a J-beta primer mix, a second PCR proceeded for roughly 7 to 11 cycles. From the 5' RACE reads, TCRdb called clonotypes with MiXCR, one entry per CDR3 protein. Of 1,500,000 or so distinct CDR3 sequences listed, approximately 60% are singletons. The table lists this clonotype with a few counts. No antigen is known for it. The junction had 10 bases not matched to a gene; V was cut back by 5 bases and J by 5 bases. In germline, CDR1 is SEHNR, CDR2 FQNEAQ (reference sequence). The CDR3 spans 16 residues. This sequence joins TRBV7-9 and TRBJ1-4, with 8 bases matching TRBD1. The source is a man aged 18 to 29 in good health. Sequences were obtained from blood. This CDR3 is CASSTSDRDENEKLFF. CDR3 coding DNA: TGTGCCAGCAGCACATCGGACAGGGACGAAAATGAAAAACTGTTTTTT.